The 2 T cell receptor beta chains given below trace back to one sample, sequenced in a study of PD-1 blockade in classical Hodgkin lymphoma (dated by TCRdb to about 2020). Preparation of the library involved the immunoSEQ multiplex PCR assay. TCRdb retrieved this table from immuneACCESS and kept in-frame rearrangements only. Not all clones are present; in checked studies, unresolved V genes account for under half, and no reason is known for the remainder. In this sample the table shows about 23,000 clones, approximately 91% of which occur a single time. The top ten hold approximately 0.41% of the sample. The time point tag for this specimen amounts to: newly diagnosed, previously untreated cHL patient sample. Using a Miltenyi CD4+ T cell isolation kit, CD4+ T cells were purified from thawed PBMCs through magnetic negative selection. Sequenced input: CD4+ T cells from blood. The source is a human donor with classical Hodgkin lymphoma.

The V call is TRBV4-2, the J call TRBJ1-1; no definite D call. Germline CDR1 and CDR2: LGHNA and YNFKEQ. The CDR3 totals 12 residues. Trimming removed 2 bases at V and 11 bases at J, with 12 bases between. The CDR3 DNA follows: TGTGCCAGCAGCCAAACGACCGGTGAGGCTTTCTTT. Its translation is CASSQTTGEAFF.

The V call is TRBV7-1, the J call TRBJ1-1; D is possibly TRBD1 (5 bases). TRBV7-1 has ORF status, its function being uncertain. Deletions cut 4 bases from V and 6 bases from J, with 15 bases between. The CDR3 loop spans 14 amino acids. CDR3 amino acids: CASSFSPGRPEAFF. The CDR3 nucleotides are TGTGCCAGCAGCTTTTCACCAGGGCGCCCTGAAGCTTTCTTT.